This TCR beta chain was sequenced during a study of radiotherapy plus CTLA-4 blockade in lung cancer. Ipilimumab CTLA-4 blockade and focal radiation were given to patients with chemo-refractory metastatic non-small-cell lung cancer. Whole-study findings and limits: Among reported predictors of response, early blood T cell clone dynamics with interferon-beta performed best.

Data came from immunoSEQ multiplex PCR; TCRdb stores just in-frame clones and leaves some out. The top ten clones hold approximately 8.3% of a sample with roughly 48,000 clones, roughly three quarters of them seen once. Note on this clone: Its target is unknown.

This sequence was found in a human donor with non-small cell lung cancer who had stable disease on radiotherapy plus ipilimumab. Sequenced here: peripheral blood, sampled from a patient treated with radiotherapy plus ipilimumab.

CDR3 sequence: CASSLERIAEAFF. CDR3 nucleotides: TGTGCCAGCAGCTTAGAAAGGATCGCTGAAGCTTTCTTT. The rearrangement links TRBV11-2 to TRBJ1-1; D is uncertain. CDR3 length: 13 amino acids. CDR1 is SGHAT, CDR2 FQNNGV, per germline. Trimming left V 0 bases short and J 6 bases short, with 8 bases between.